This TCR beta chain was retrieved from a study of T-cell reconstitution after alpha-beta-depleted transplantation in children. General study points: Reportedly, roughly two months post-transplant, alpha-beta T cells arose from several hundred expanded graft clones.

It was with unique molecular identifiers that the TCRbeta library was prepared. In TCRdb, the PCR reads were re-called with MiXCR into one record per CDR3 protein. The sample lists fewer than 20,000 distinct CDR3 sequences, approximately 4.9% occurring once. This CDR3 contains 15 residues. Germline CDR1 reads SNHLY; CDR2 reads FYNNEI. J was trimmed by 7 bases and V by 4 bases; bases with no gene match: 8. As for this clonotype: Its antigen remains unidentified.

The material was PBMCs, obtained before TCRalphabeta/CD19-depleted stem cell transplant. The source of this sequence is a boy aged 5-17 years with acute lymphoblastic leukemia, due to receive a stem cell transplant. The J gene is TRBJ1-5, the V gene TRBV2, with TRBD1 matching 9 bases. CDR3 residues: CASSVTGGSRQPQHF. The CDR3 DNA follows: TGTGCCAGCAGTGTGACAGGGGGGTCAAGGCAGCCCCAGCATTTT.